This T cell receptor (beta chain) was sequenced for a study of blood T cell repertoires in COVID-19. Original analysis: By means of reference gene primer amplification, nucleated cell counts were estimated. Measured with immunoSEQ multiplex PCR; TCRdb has only the in-frame clones, and not every one. That table gives V, J and clone size, and the DNA gave D and trimming. The sample lists approximately 270,000 clones, approximately 85% occurring once. This receptor was identified in a woman in her 70s with acute or convalescent COVID-19. The source material was peripheral blood.

As DNA, the CDR3 is TGTGCCAGCAGTGAAGGGGCGGGGAGCTCCTACGAGCAGTACTTC. This encodes CASSEGAGSSYEQYF. The rearrangement links TRBV6-1 to TRBJ2-7; D is perhaps TRBD2 (6 bases). Trimming cost V 1 base and J 0 bases, with 10 bases left between them. CDR3 length: 15 residues. The germline V gene has CDR1 MNHNS and CDR2 SASEGT.